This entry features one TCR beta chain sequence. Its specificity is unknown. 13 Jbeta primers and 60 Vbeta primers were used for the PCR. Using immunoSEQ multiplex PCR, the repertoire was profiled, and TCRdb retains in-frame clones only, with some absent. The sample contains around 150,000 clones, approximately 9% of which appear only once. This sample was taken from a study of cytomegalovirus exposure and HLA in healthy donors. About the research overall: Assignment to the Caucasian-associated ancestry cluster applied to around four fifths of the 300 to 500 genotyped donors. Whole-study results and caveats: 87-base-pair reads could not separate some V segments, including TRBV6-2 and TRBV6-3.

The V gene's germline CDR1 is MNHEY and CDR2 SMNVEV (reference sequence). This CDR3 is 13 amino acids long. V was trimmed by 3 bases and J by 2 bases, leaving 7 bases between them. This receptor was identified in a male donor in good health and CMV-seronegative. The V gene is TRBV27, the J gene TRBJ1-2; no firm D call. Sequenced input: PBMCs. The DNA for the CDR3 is TGTGCCAGCAGTTTTGCCGGGAACTATGGCTACACCTTC. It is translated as CASSFAGNYGYTF.